The T cell receptor (beta chain) under discussion was sequenced for a study of T cell repertoires in cytomegalovirus infection. Overall study: Public TCR beta signatures provided an indication of both CMV infection and a matching HLA type. Findings and caveats of the study: There were carriers of CMV plus the relevant HLA, and cumulative public TCR beta family frequency identified them. Ex vivo responses were dominated by HLA-C-restricted CMV-specific TCR beta clonotypes.

MiXCR, applied by TCRdb to the reads, yields one record per CDR3 protein. The table lists 200,000 or so distinct CDR3 sequences, 28% of them singletons. About this clonotype: The antigen is not known.

The V and J ends lost 4 bases and 0 bases, in that order; junction bases with no gene match: 5. Germline V lookup: CDR1 SGHVS, CDR2 FNYEAQ. The CDR3 loop spans 16 amino acids. The chain joins TRBV7-6 to TRBJ2-3, with TRBD2 matching 9 bases. The source material was PBMCs. The source is a human donor in good health (CMV status not recorded). Some clones in this sample may be carry-over from other donors' samples. CDR3 in amino acids: CASSSIAGASTDTQYF. The CDR3 DNA sequence: TGTGCCAGCAGCTCCATAGCGGGGGCGAGCACAGATACGCAGTATTTT.